The clone carrying this T cell receptor (beta chain) came up many times. Antigen unknown. This sample was included in a study of T-cell reconstitution after alpha-beta-depleted transplantation in children. General study results and limits: Surviving thymic progenitors and recipient T cells were the source of high TCRbeta diversity at day 60 in some patients. A year had passed since transplant, and T-cell counts and diversity by then came mostly from newly produced T cells. Reportedly, only several hundred clones from non-depleted graft cells drove alpha-beta T-cell counts at about two months.

Using unique molecular identifiers, the investigators prepared the TCRbeta library. TCRdb re-called the PCR reads through MiXCR, storing one row per CDR3 protein. The sample has about 610,000 distinct CDR3 sequences; about a quarter are singletons. The V end was cut by 0 bases, the J end by 6 bases, with 3 bases between. CDR1 is SGHRS and CDR2 is YFSETQ in the germline V gene. The CDR3 is 12 residues long. The TCR comes from a boy in the first two years of life with Wiskott-Aldrich syndrome, due to receive a stem cell transplant. J is TRBJ2-2 and V is TRBV5-1, with D uncertain. Sequencing used PBMCs, obtained before TCRalphabeta/CD19-depleted stem cell transplant. Here the CDR3 reads CASSLVSGELFF. DNA for the CDR3: TGCGCCAGCAGCTTGGTATCCGGGGAGCTGTTTTTT.